This entry is about one TCR beta chain. Its specific antigen is unknown. No much larger clone is present one base from it, and per-base qualities are unavailable. The cohort comprised 550 to 700 healthy bone marrow donors. At the time of sampling, all cohort members were nominally healthy, though unrecorded immune exposures were likely present. The donor was CMV seropositive and belonged to the group of around 300 seropositive cohort members. A peripheral blood sample was collected from each donor, and TCR beta sequencing was performed on peripheral blood mononuclear cells. The Qiagen DNeasy Blood Extraction Kit was used to extract genomic DNA from the blood cell samples. This sample was included in a study of cytomegalovirus exposure and HLA in healthy donors (dated by TCRdb to 2015 to 2018). With respect to the entire study: According to an earlier analysis of several hundred of the donors, 150 million to 200 million T cells yielded 117 million unique TCR beta sequences and approximately 280 Gb of sequence data. An early release covering over 500 HLA-typed donors comprised around 300 gigabases of sequencing data and around 80 million unique TCR sequences. Of the roughly 400 genotyped donors, 75% to 85% were placed in the genetic ancestry cluster associated with self-reported Caucasian donors. The aim of the study was to test whether cataloging public T cell receptors could identify signatures of past pathogen exposure. Using immunosequencing, the study profiled T cell repertoires from about 610 subjects and related those repertoires to cytomegalovirus serostatus. Besides the first cohort of 550 to 750 subjects, a separate validation cohort made up of about 120 different subjects was used. High-throughput TCR immunosequencing, statistical association of individual TCRs with disease status, and machine learning were combined to predict cytomegalovirus infection status. A later analysis re-analyzed previously published TCR beta repertoires from about 730 donors and added high-resolution HLA genotyping to study TCR occurrence patterns. The later analysis used no new phenotypic data to find candidate immune exposures, relying instead on TCR beta sequences and their occurrence across donors. In an earlier analysis of several hundred of the donors, high-throughput TCR beta sequencing was used to judge whether each TCR beta V gene segment behaved as functional or pseudogenic. Donor age, sex, ethnicity and CMV serostatus were compiled together with the repertoire data. Genome-wide SNP genotypes for about 55% of the 666 donors were used in a later genetic analysis, which treated that subset as a discovery cohort. All discovery cohort repertoires had been generated on a single sequencing platform. HLA typing included class I and class II loci at four-digit resolution. The number of typed donors differed by locus: about 620-640 for A, B, C, DRB1 and DQB1; 522 for DQA1; roughly 600 for DPA1; and about 450 for DPB1. A handful of DR-DQ haplotypes were handled as single units for association and clustering because linkage in the cohort was strong. Among roughly 400 genotyped donors of the cohort, an average of roughly 230,000 unique TCR beta nucleotide sequences was sequenced per donor, of which roughly 17% were non-productive. What the work shows at the level of the full study, not this receptor alone: According to a later analysis, parvovirus B19, influenza, CMV and Epstein-Barr virus appeared linked to several top co-occurrence clusters. The classifier was reported to diagnose cytomegalovirus status with high specificity and sensitivity in both the original cohort and the validation cohort. Compared with the roughly 670-donor mean, donors in an Asian-associated ancestry cluster had fewer N-insertions in productive TCRs, according to a later genetic analysis. In a later analysis, HLA-associated TCR beta chains were found to be more clonally expanded and to have lower generation probabilities than equally common non-associated chains. The study gave a list of some 150 TCR beta chains associated with cytomegalovirus. For the cohort, immune exposure information was limited to CMV serostatus. In an earlier analysis of roughly 560 of the donors, most TCR beta V segments were observed in productive rearrangements about 90% or about 30% of the time, broadly matching IMGT annotations. It was suggested by the authors that the approach could potentially be generalized to other disease states and immunological phenotypes. The 87-base-pair reads could not distinguish some IMGT-functional V segments, including TRBV6-2 and TRBV6-3, so those segments were excluded. In vitro tests confirmed that a few of the cytomegalovirus-associated TCR beta chains recognize cytomegalovirus antigens. HLA typing was unavailable for some donors at each locus, so association tests used only the typed subset. Because counts were too low, seventeen rarely observed V segments, including chromosome 9 orphons, were left out of the earlier analysis of 500 to 750 of the donors. Only TCR beta chains were sequenced in this cohort, and the absence of alpha or paired-chain data limited detectable features. Sequencing depth was assumed to be roughly uniform across donors in the presence/absence analyses, though that assumption may not hold. While some public TCRs were present in many individuals, most TCR sequences turned up only very rarely across donors. Strong co-occurrence of HLA alleles, especially DR and DQ, made assigning TCR associations to individual alleles difficult. Linkage disequilibrium might explain the correlated functional status among segregating V segments, but an unknown experimental factor could not be excluded. In a later genetic analysis, a missense DCLRE1C variant was associated with V-gene and J-gene trimming of TCR beta chains, and the association was replicated in an independent cohort. Most CMV-associated TCR beta chains appeared to be HLA-restricted in a later analysis, and the HLA associations seemed to be driven largely by CMV exposure. A cluster of highly shared sequence variants was judged likely to represent a technical artifact of the sequencing pipeline. In a later analysis, TCR association rates were found to vary across HLA loci, with the most associated TCRs seen for DRB1 alleles and the fewest for HLA-C alleles. A further reported finding was that TCR beta sequences accurately predicted the HLA-A and HLA-B alleles for most subjects in the first cohort. Specific HLA alleles were associated with 15,000 to 20,000 TCR beta sequences at a false discovery rate of 0.05 in a later analysis.

From the cysteine up to the phenylalanine, the CDR3 has a length of 13 residues. Solely the CDR3 DNA is kept, with 39 bases framed from the first base. CDR1 MNHEY and CDR2 SMNVEV were looked up in the germline V gene (reference sequence). V is trimmed back by 6 bases and J by 11 bases, and the junction contains 11 bases that no gene match accounts for. The receptor library was made with the immunoSEQ multiplex PCR assay. The multiplex PCR relied on a mix of 60 forward primers for TCR Vbeta segments and 13 reverse primers for TCR Jbeta segments. A multiplex PCR assay on genomic DNA amplified the CDR3 region of rearranged TCR beta genes. On the Illumina HiSeq System, the amplified TCR beta libraries were sequenced as 87-base-pair reads. On the authors' methods: In a later analysis, roughly 80 million unique TCR beta chains were counted across the 650 to 750 repertoires, and about 9.9 million of these chains were shared by at least two donors. Raw reads were error-corrected and collapsed into unique sequences by a nearest-neighbor algorithm in which closely related sequences were merged to remove PCR and sequencing errors. To assign V, D and J gene segments, CDR3 sequences were aligned to IMGT reference sequences. For a sequence to be retained, a match of at least six nucleotides to both a V gene segment and a J gene segment was required. Rearrangements were classified as productive when the CDR3 lacked stop codons and remained in frame with V and J, and all other rearrangements were classified as non-productive. CDR3 was defined by IMGT convention, running from the second conserved V-encoded cysteine to the conserved J-encoded phenylalanine. Sequences without an unambiguous match to a single V gene segment were excluded from the earlier analysis of several hundred of the donors. An earlier analysis of a few hundred of the donors called V segments functional above 56.7% productive rearrangements and segregating when the between-donor standard deviation exceeded 5%. A statistical classification framework was developed to diagnose cytomegalovirus status using the catalog of TCR beta chain sequences. In a later analysis, V and J genes were assigned by comparing TCR nucleotide sequences against IMGT/GENE-DB human TR gene sequences. The TCRdist pipeline was used in a later analysis to assign CDR3 sequences and most-parsimonious VDJ recombination scenarios. In a later analysis, each TCR beta chain was defined by its CDR3 amino acid sequence together with its V-gene family, and reads lacking a unique V-gene family were excluded. In a later analysis, some 600 highly shared, low-generation-probability nucleotide sequences were removed to address suspected cross-contamination and a sequencing artifact. In a later analysis, a clonal expansion index for each public chain was calculated from normalized within-repertoire ranks of inferred template counts. A later analysis computed generation probabilities with a VDJ recombination model fitted to out-of-frame rearrangements, and checked the results against IGoR. Hypergeometric tests were used in a later analysis to score TCR-TCR, TCR-HLA and TCR-CMV co-occurrence, with a repertoire-size bias correction applied to the TCR pairs. In a later analysis, false discovery rates were estimated by permuting HLA or CMV assignments 20 times. In a later analysis, co-occurring TCRs were grouped using DBSCAN, and TCRdist sequence similarity was added for clustering within HLA-allele-positive subsets. Co-occurrence clustering excluded repertoires with fewer than 30,000 or more than 120,000 public chains, plus five with anomalous nucleotide sharing. What TCRdb holds here is the immuneACCESS table cut down to in-frame rearrangements. Part of the clones is not present; checked against another copy, under half of the missing clones reflect an unresolved V gene, and the others are unexplained. D and trimming come from the DNA, and the V and J calls and clone size come from that table. The sample table shows about 210,000 clones, and about 85% are seen once. Of the sample, 10% is held by the ten largest clones.

The chain joins TRBV27 to TRBJ1-1, and 8 junctional nucleotides match TRBD1. The source of this sequence is a woman in her 50s in good health and CMV-seropositive. The source material was PBMCs. This receptor carries the CDR3 CASSLRDRRKAFF. The DNA sequence is as follows: TGTGCCAGCAGCCTACGGGACAGGAGAAAGGCTTTCTTT.